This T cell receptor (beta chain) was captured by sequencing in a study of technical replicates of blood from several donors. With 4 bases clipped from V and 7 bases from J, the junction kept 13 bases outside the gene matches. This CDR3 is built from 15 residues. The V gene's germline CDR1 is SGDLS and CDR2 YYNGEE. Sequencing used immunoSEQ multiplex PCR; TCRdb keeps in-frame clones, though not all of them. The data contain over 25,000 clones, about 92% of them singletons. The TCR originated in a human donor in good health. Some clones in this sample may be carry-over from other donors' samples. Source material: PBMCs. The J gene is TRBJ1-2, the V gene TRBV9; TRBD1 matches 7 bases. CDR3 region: CASSPDPTGTGGYTF. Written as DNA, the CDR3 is TGTGCCAGCAGCCCAGACCCGACAGGGACGGGTGGCTACACCTTC. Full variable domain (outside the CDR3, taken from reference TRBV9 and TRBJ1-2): DSGVTQTPKHLITATGQRVTLRCSPRSGDLSVYWYQQSLDQGLQFLIQYYNGEERAKGNILERFSAQQFPDLHSELNLSSLELGDSALYFCASSPDPTGTGGYTFGSGTRLTVV.